This TCR beta chain stems from a study of T cells after yellow fever vaccination. V gave up 4 bases and J gave up 6 bases, with 17 bases separating them. This CDR3 comprises 15 residues. The germline CDR1 and CDR2 sequences are LGHDT and YNNKEL (reference sequence). This clonotype was recorded many times. Its matching antigen is unknown. In making TCR cDNA, 5'RACE template switching added a universal primer site and UMIs to it. TCRdb re-called the 5' RACE reads with MiXCR, one entry per CDR3 protein. This table holds around 46,000 distinct CDR3 sequences, 7% to 9% found once. Study-wide points: A faster peak, day 5 versus 15, was reached by the weaker secondary response.

V and J are TRBV3-1 and TRBJ2-3; D call uncertain. The sequence came from a man younger than 35 who received the YFV17D yellow fever vaccine. The sequenced sample was CD8+ T cells sorted from PBMCs, obtained around 15 days after the first yellow fever vaccination. In DNA, the CDR3 is TGTGCCAGCAGCCCGGCAGCCCCGATTGGGGATACGCAGTATTTT. This translates into CASSPAAPIGDTQYF.